These T cell receptor beta chains were read from a single sample in a study of T-cell memory formation after mild COVID-19. TCRdb analysed the 5' RACE reads with MiXCR anew, one entry per CDR3 protein. The sample has about 440,000 distinct CDR3 sequences; about 20% are singletons. The sequencing sample was made of PBMCs or a T cell subset sorted from them (not recorded which). The receptors come from an adult woman who had mild COVID-19 (a few samples of this study predate the infection). Cell type and time point are not known. The CDR3 runs from the conserved cysteine through the conserved F or W. A D gene is named only where the DNA matches it firmly. Where a row states a size, it is once, few, many or the class of an expanded clone; other rows omit it.

d_call cdr3_length clone_size j_call v_call cdr3_aa cdr3_nt
NA 14 NA TRBJ1-5 TRBV19 CASSDQGYNQPQHF TGTGCCAGTAGTGACCAGGGATACAATCAGCCCCAGCATTTT
TRBD2 18 NA TRBJ2-3 TRBV14 CASSQALLAGGGTDTQYF TGTGCCAGCAGCCAAGCTCTCCTAGCGGGAGGAGGCACAGATACGCAGTATTTT
TRBD2 17 NA TRBJ2-2 TRBV7-9 CASSRTSGRINTGELFF TGTGCCAGCAGCAGGACTAGCGGGAGGATAAACACCGGGGAGCTGTTTTTT
NA 14 NA TRBJ1-5 TRBV24-1 CATSARTGNQPQHF TGTGCCACCAGTGCCAGGACGGGCAATCAGCCCCAGCATTTT
NA 15 NA TRBJ2-5 TRBV4-1 CASSRGGGPQETQYF TGCGCCAGCAGCCGAGGTGGGGGGCCTCAAGAGACCCAGTACTTC
TRBD2 15 few TRBJ2-5 TRBV6-1 CASSVQLAGEGTQYF TGTGCCAGCAGTGTCCAACTAGCGGGAGAGGGGACCCAGTACTTC
NA 13 NA TRBJ2-3 TRBV6-2/TRBV6-3 CASTSADTDTQYF TGTGCCAGCACCTCAGCGGACACAGATACGCAGTATTTT
TRBD1 15 few TRBJ1-3 TRBV5-5 CASSSGQGAGNTIYF TGTGCCAGCAGCTCGGGACAGGGCGCTGGAAACACCATATATTTT
NA 11 NA TRBJ2-5 TRBV6-5 CASSRAGTQYF TGTGCCAGCAGTCGGGCCGGGACCCAGTACTTC
NA 15 NA TRBJ2-1 TRBV24-1 CATSVRGAKVNEQFF TGTGCCACCAGTGTCCGAGGGGCGAAGGTCAATGAGCAGTTCTTC
NA 18 few TRBJ2-6 TRBV7-9 CASSQTDYLSSGANVLTF TGTGCCAGCAGCCAGACAGATTACTTGAGCTCTGGGGCCAACGTCCTGACTTTC
TRBD1 17 NA TRBJ1-2 TRBV20-1 CSARDPSRGQGANGYTF TGCAGTGCTAGAGATCCTTCGAGGGGACAGGGGGCGAATGGCTACACCTTC
NA 17 few TRBJ2-3 TRBV21-1 CASSKGDGRFVTDTQYF TGTGCCAGCAGCAAAGGAGACGGGAGATTCGTCACAGATACGCAGTATTTT
TRBD1 13 few TRBJ1-1 TRBV9 CASSVGVGQEAFF TGTGCCAGCAGCGTAGGAGTGGGACAGGAAGCTTTCTTT
NA 12 few TRBJ1-2 TRBV30 CAWSVWGFGYTF TGTGCCTGGAGTGTATGGGGGTTTGGCTACACCTTC
TRBD2 16 NA TRBJ2-1 TRBV6-5 CASRWSSGGSYNEQFF TGTGCCAGCAGGTGGAGTAGCGGGGGGTCCTACAATGAGCAGTTCTTC
NA 14 NA TRBJ2-7 TRBV10-3 CAISAGLDSYEQYF TGTGCCATCAGTGCAGGGCTAGACTCCTACGAGCAGTACTTC
NA 13 NA TRBJ2-7 TRBV5-1 CASSQDALGEQYF TGCGCCAGCAGCCAGGATGCACTGGGCGAGCAGTACTTC
TRBD1 17 NA TRBJ2-3 TRBV23-1 CASSQSQGQGGTDTQYF TGCGCCAGCAGTCAATCACAGGGACAGGGCGGCACAGATACGCAGTATTTT
NA 16 NA TRBJ2-2 TRBV7-8 CASSLLLAENTGELFF TGTGCCAGCAGCTTATTATTAGCGGAGAACACCGGGGAGCTGTTTTTT
NA 14 few TRBJ2-7 TRBV19 CASSIPGAPYEQYF TGTGCCAGTAGTATTCCGGGAGCCCCCTACGAGCAGTACTTC
TRBD1 16 many TRBJ1-3 TRBV29-1 CSVVLGTAVSGNTIYF TGCAGCGTTGTTCTCGGGACAGCAGTGTCCGGAAACACCATATATTTT
TRBD1 15 few TRBJ2-7 TRBV27 CASSPQGTVSHEQYF TGTGCCAGCAGTCCCCAGGGGACAGTCTCCCACGAGCAGTACTTC
NA 18 few TRBJ1-1 TRBV6-5 CASSYRYREVPVNTEAFF TGTGCCAGCAGTTATCGGTACAGGGAGGTTCCAGTGAACACTGAAGCTTTCTTT
NA 15 few TRBJ1-6 TRBV27 CASSLSWGANSPLHF TGTGCCAGCAGTTTAAGTTGGGGGGCTAATTCACCCCTCCACTTT
NA 16 few TRBJ2-3 TRBV6-5 CASSPGLGWGTYTQYF TGTGCCAGCAGCCCTGGACTAGGGTGGGGGACATATACGCAGTATTTT
NA 13 few TRBJ2-7 TRBV13 CASRKYNSYEQYF TGTGCCAGCAGGAAATATAACTCCTACGAGCAGTACTTC
NA 14 few TRBJ1-3 TRBV3-1 CASSPGQNGNTIYF TGTGCCAGCAGCCCCGGACAGAATGGAAACACCATATATTTT
TRBD2 15 NA TRBJ2-3 TRBV6-5 CASSYYGGGTDTQYF TGTGCCAGCAGTTATTACGGGGGGGGCACAGATACGCAGTATTTT
TRBD1 16 many TRBJ2-3 TRBV5-1 CASSLGQGANTDTQYF TGCGCCAGCAGCTTGGGGCAGGGGGCCAACACAGATACGCAGTATTTT
NA 15 NA TRBJ1-3 TRBV4-1 CASSQFLGVGNTIYF TGCGCCAGCAGCCAGTTTCTAGGGGTCGGAAACACCATATATTTT
TRBD1 21 few TRBJ2-5 TRBV24-1 CATSDMGTFMWGQGIPKTQYF TGTGCCACCAGTGACATGGGGACATTCATGTGGGGACAGGGTATTCCCAAGACCCAGTACTTC
NA 14 few TRBJ2-5 TRBV7-2 CASSLAGMFETQYF TGTGCCAGCAGCTTAGCAGGGATGTTCGAGACCCAGTACTTC
NA 14 NA TRBJ1-5 TRBV5-6 CASSLSRSISPQHF TGTGCCAGCAGCTTGAGCAGGTCAATCAGCCCCCAGCATTTT
TRBD1 16 NA TRBJ2-6 TRBV6-1 CATRDRGLSGANVLTF TGTGCCACACGGGACAGGGGGCTATCTGGGGCCAACGTCCTGACTTTC
NA 14 many TRBJ1-2 TRBV27 CASSSHLTGYGYTF TGTGCCAGCAGTTCCCACTTAACAGGGTATGGCTACACCTTC
NA 14 many TRBJ2-6 TRBV6-5 CASGQSSGANVLTF TGTGCCAGCGGTCAAAGCTCTGGGGCCAACGTCCTGACTTTC
NA 13 NA TRBJ2-3 TRBV24-1 CATSDPRGTTQYF TGTGCCACCAGTGATCCTCGTGGGACTACGCAGTATTTT
TRBD2 15 NA TRBJ2-1 TRBV18 CASSPYSGRNNEQFF TGTGCCAGCTCACCCTATAGCGGGAGAAACAATGAGCAGTTCTTC
NA 12 few TRBJ2-1 TRBV5-1 CASSHPSNEQFF TGCGCCAGCAGCCACCCTAGCAATGAGCAGTTCTTC
TRBD1 15 NA TRBJ1-6 TRBV5-1 CASSRGTGVRSPLHF TGCGCCAGCAGCCGGGGGACAGGGGTACGGTCACCCCTCCACTTT
NA 13 few TRBJ1-5 TRBV7-8 CASSPTKLEPQHF TGTGCCAGCAGCCCGACCAAATTGGAGCCCCAGCATTTT
TRBD1 16 few TRBJ2-2 TRBV12-3/TRBV12-4 CASSSEDRTNTGELFF TGTGCCAGCAGTTCCGAGGACAGGACCAACACCGGGGAGCTGTTTTTT
TRBD1 14 NA TRBJ1-2 TRBV3-1 CASSRGTGNYGYTF TGTGCCAGCAGCCGGGGGACAGGGAACTATGGCTACACCTTC
TRBD1 16 NA TRBJ1-6 TRBV7-9 CASSLGTGDLRSPLHF TGTGCCAGCAGCTTAGGTACAGGGGATTTGCGTTCACCCCTCCACTTT
NA 13 few TRBJ1-1 TRBV19 CAVPGGPGTEAFF TGTGCCGTCCCCGGTGGCCCCGGCACTGAAGCTTTCTTT
NA 16 NA TRBJ2-1 TRBV5-1 CASSPEAGPAYNEQFF TGCGCCAGCAGCCCGGAGGCGGGCCCGGCCTACAATGAGCAGTTCTTC
TRBD2 14 NA TRBJ2-7 TRBV7-9 CASSSGTSGRAKSF TGTGCCAGCAGCTCGGGGACTAGCGGGAGGGCCAAATCCTTC